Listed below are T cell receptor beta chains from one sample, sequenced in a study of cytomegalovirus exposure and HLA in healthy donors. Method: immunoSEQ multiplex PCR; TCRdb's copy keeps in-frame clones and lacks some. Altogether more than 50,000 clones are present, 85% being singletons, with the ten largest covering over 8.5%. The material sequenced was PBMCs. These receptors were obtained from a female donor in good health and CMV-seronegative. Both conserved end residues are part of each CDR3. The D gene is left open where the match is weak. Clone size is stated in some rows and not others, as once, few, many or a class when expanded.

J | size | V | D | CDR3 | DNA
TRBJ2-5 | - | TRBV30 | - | CAWSVLPSETQYF | TGTGCCTGGAGTGTATTACCGAGCGAGACCCAGTACTTC
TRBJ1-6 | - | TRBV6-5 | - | CASSPQDSVNSPLHF | TGTGCCAGCAGTCCTCAGGACAGCGTAAATTCACCCCTCCACTTT
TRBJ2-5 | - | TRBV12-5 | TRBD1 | CASGRDRQETQYF | TGTGCTAGTGGTAGGGACAGACAAGAGACCCAGTACTTC
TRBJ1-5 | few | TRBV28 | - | CASSLAIPNQPQHF | TGTGCCAGCAGCCTAGCAATACCAAATCAGCCCCAGCATTTT
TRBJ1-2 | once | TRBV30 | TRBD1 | CAWSVGTGAGYTF | TGTGCCTGGAGTGTCGGGACAGGGGCTGGCTACACCTTC
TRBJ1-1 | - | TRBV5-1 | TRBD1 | CASGTGTGNTEAFF | TGCGCCAGCGGTACCGGGACAGGGAACACTGAAGCTTTCTTT
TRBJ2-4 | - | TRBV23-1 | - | CASSQSGDLAKNSQYF | TGCGCCAGCAGTCAATCCGGGGATCTGGCCAAAAACAGTCAGTACTTC
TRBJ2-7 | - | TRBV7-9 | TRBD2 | CASSLGTSPGGDEQYF | TGTGCCAGCAGCCTCGGGACTAGCCCTGGCGGGGACGAGCAGTACTTC
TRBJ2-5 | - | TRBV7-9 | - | CASTPNVALQETQYF | TGTGCCAGCACCCCCAACGTGGCCTTACAAGAGACCCAGTACTTC
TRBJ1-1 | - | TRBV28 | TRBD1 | CASSFPGQGLKMNTEAFF | TGTGCCAGCAGTTTCCCCGGACAGGGTTTGAAGATGAACACTGAAGCTTTCTTT
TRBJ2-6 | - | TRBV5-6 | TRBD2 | CASSSVGYRTSSGANVLTF | TGTGCCAGCAGCTCGGTTGGGTACAGGACTAGCTCTGGGGCCAACGTCCTGACTTTC